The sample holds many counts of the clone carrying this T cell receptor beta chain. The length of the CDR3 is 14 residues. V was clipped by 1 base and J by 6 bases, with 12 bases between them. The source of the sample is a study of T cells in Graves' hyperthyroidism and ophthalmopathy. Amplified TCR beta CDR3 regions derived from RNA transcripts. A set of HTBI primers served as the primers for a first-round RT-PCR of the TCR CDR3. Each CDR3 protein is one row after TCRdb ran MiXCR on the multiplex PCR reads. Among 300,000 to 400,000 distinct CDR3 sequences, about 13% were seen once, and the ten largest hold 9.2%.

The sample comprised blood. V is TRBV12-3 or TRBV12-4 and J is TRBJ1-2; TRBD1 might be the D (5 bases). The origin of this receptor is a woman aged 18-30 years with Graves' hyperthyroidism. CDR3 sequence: CASSLGAGQDGYTF. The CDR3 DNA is TGTGCCAGCAGTTTAGGGGCAGGGCAGGATGGCTACACCTTC.